The clone carrying this T cell receptor beta chain has a count of ten or more. Time point described: after trial treatment. Described treatment: LDRT plus nivolumab, ipilimumab, low-dose cyclophosphamide and aspirin (RACIN trial). Low-dose radiotherapy, low-dose cyclophosphamide, aspirin, ipilimumab and nivolumab were all given to the donors. Alpha- and beta-chain coverage of first-strand cDNA came from TRAV- and TRBV-specific primers. Using a constant-region primer together with a V-primer adapter, TCRs were subjected to 15 to 20 PCR cycles of amplification. In TCRdb, the reads were re-called with MiXCR into one record per CDR3 protein. This repertoire shows approximately 80,000 distinct CDR3 sequences, less than 20% found once; its top ten account for approximately 1.5%. There are 15 residues in the CDR3. After removal of 5 bases from V and 4 bases from J, the junction contained 9 bases not matched to a gene. From germline, CDR1 is MGHRA and CDR2 YSYEKL.

The sample belongs to a study of low-dose radiotherapy and immunotherapy resistance in tumors. Background on the study: Doses delivered to Cohort 2 were 1 Gy per fraction every two weeks, amounting to 13 Gy over 26 weeks.

The source of this sequence is a male donor with prostate cancer. Specimen: PBMCs, collected after low-dose radiotherapy plus immunotherapy. The chain uses TRBV4-1 and TRBJ2-7; 9 bases align to TRBD2. The CDR3 sequence is CASSRDGGGVYEQYF. In nucleotides, the CDR3 is TGCGCCAGCAGCAGGGATGGCGGGGGGGTATACGAGCAGTACTTC.